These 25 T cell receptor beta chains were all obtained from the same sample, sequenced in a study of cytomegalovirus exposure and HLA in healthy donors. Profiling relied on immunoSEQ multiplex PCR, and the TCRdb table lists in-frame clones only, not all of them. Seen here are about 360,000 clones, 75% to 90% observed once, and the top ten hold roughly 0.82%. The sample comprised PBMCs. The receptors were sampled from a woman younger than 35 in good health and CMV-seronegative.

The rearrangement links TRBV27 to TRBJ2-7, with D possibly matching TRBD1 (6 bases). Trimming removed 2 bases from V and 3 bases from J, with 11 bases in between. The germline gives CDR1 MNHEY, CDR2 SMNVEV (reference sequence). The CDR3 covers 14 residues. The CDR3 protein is CASSLTGTHYEQYF. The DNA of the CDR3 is TGTGCCAGCAGTTTAACAGGGACGCACTACGAGCAGTACTTC.

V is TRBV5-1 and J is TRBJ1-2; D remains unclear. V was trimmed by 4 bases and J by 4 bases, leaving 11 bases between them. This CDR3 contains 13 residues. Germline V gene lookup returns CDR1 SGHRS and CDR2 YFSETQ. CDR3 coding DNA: TGCGCCAGCAGCCGTGACAAGACCTATGGCTACACCTTC. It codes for CASSRDKTYGYTF. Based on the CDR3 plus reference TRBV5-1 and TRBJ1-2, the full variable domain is KAGVTQTPRYLIKTRGQQVTLSCSPISGHRSVSWYQQTPGQGLQFLFEYFSETQRNKGNFPGRFSGRQFSNSRSEMNVSTLELGDSALYLCASSRDKTYGYTFGSGTRLTVV.

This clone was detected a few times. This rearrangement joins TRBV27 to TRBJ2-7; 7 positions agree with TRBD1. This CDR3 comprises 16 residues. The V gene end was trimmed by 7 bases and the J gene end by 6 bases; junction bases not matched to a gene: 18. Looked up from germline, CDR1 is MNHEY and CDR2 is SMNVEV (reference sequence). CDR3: CASTRARDRQRGEQYF. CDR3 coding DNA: TGTGCCAGCACTCGAGCCCGGGACAGACAACGGGGCGAGCAGTACTTC.

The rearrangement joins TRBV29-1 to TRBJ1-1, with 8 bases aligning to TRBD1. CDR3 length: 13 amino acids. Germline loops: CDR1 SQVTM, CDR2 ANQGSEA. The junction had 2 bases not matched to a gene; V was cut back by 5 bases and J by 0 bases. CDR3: CSVQGQVNTEAFF. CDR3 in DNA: TGCAGCGTTCAGGGACAGGTGAACACTGAAGCTTTCTTT.

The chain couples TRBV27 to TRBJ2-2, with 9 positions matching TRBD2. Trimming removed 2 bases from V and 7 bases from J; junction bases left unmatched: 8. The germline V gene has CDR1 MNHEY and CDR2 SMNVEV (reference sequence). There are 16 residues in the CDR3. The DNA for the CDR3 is TGTGCCAGCAGTTTAATTAGCGGGGGAGCTTACGGGGAGCTGTTTTTT. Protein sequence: CASSLISGGAYGELFF.

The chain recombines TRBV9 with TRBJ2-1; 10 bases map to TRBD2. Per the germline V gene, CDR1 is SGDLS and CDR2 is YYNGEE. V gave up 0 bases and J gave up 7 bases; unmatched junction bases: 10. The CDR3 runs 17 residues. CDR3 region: CASSVASRGLARNEQFF. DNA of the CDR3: TGTGCCAGCAGCGTAGCTTCTCGGGGACTAGCGAGGAATGAGCAGTTCTTC.

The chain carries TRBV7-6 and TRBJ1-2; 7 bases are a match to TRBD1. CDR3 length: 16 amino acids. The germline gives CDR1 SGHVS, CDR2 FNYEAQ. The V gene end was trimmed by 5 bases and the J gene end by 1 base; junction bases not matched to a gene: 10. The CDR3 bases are TGTGCCAGCAGCCCCCAGGGGGGACAGTTTAACTATGGCTACACCTTC. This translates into CASSPQGGQFNYGYTF.

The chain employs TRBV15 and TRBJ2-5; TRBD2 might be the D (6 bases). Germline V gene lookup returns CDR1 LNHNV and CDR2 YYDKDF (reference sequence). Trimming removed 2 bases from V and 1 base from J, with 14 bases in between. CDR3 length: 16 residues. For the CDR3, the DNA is TGTGCCACCAGCAGACCGGGGGTTGTGGGCCAAGAGACCCAGTACTTC. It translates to CATSRPGVVGQETQYF.

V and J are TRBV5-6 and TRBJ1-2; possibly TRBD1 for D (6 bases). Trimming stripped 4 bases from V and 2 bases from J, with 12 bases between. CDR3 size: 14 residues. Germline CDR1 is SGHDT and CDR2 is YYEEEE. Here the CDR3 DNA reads TGTGCCAGCAGCGCACAGGGACCCAACTATGGCTACACCTTC. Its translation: CASSAQGPNYGYTF.

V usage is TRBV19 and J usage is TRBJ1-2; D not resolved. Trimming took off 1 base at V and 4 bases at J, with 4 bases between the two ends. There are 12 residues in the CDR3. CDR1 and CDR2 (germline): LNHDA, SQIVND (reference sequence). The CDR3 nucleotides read TGTGCCAGTAGTATAGCCGGCTATGGCTACACCTTC. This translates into CASSIAGYGYTF.

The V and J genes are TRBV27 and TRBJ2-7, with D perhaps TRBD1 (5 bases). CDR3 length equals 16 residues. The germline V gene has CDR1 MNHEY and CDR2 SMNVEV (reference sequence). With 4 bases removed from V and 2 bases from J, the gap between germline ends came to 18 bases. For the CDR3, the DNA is TGTGCCAGCAGTTCAGTGCCCAGGGAAGAGACCTACGAGCAGTACTTC. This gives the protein CASSSVPREETYEQYF.

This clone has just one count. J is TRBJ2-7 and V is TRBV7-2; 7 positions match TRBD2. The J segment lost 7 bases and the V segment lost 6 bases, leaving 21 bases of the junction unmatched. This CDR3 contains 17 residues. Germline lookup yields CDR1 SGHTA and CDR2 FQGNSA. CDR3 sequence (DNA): TGTGCCAGCAGTTCCCGGCAGAGGAGGCTCGGCGGGGGAGAGCAGTACTTC. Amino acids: CASSSRQRRLGGGEQYF. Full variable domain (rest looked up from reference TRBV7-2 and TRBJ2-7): GAGVSQSPSNKVTEKGKDVELRCDPISGHTALYWYRQSLGQGLEFLIYFQGNSAPDKSGLPSDRFSAERTGGSVSTLTIQRTQQEDSAVYLCASSSRQRRLGGGEQYFGPGTRLTVT.

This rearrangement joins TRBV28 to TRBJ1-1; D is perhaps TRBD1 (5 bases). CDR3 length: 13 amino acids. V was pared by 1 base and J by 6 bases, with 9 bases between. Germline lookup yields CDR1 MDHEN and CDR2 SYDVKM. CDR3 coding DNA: TGTGCCAGCAGTTTATATGGGGGGTCTGAAGCTTTCTTT. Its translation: CASSLYGGSEAFF.

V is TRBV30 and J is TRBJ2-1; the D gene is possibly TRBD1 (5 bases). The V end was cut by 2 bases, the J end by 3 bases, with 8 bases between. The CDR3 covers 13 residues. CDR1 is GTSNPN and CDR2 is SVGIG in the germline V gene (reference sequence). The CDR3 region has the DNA TGTGCCTGGAGTCCAGGGTTCTACAATGAGCAGTTCTTC. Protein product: CAWSPGFYNEQFF. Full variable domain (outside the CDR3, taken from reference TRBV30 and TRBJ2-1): SQTIHQWPATLVQPVGSPLSLECTVEGTSNPNLYWYRQAAGRGLQLLFYSVGIGQISSEVPQNLSASRPQDRQFILSSKKLLLSDSGFYLCAWSPGFYNEQFFGPGTRLTVL.

In nucleotides, the CDR3 is TGTGCCAGCAGCTTTTCTTGGACAGTCCCCCACGAGCAGTACTTC. Protein sequence: CASSFSWTVPHEQYF. V usage is TRBV5-4 and J usage is TRBJ2-7; possibly TRBD1 for D (6 bases). Per the germline V gene, CDR1 is SGHNT and CDR2 is YYREEE (reference sequence). This CDR3 spans 15 amino acids. The germline V and J ends were trimmed by 2 bases and 5 bases, with 17 bases remaining between them.

CDR3 protein: CASSPGLKETQYF. The DNA for the CDR3 is TGCGCCAGCAGCCCCGGACTTAAAGAGACCCAGTACTTC. The chain uses TRBV5-1 and TRBJ2-5; D might be TRBD2 (5 bases). The germline V gene has CDR1 SGHRS and CDR2 YFSETQ. CDR3 length: 13 amino acids. Trimming cost V 4 bases and J 3 bases, with 10 bases left between them.

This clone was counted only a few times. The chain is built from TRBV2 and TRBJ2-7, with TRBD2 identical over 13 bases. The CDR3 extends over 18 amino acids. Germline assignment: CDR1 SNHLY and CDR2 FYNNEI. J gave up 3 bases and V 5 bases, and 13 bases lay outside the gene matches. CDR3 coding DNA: TGTGCCAGCAGTCCCTCGATACTAGCGGGAGGGCCGAACTACGAGCAGTACTTC. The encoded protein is CASSPSILAGGPNYEQYF.

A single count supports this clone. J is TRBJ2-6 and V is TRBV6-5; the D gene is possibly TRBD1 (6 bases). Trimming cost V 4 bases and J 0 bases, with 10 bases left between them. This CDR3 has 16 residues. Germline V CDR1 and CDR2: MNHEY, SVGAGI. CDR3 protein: CASSSGTFSGANVLTF. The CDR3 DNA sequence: TGTGCCAGCAGTTCCGGGACATTCTCTGGGGCCAACGTCCTGACTTTC.

The chain's CDR3 is CASRGRVNSPLHF. CDR3 DNA sequence: TGTGCCAGTCGAGGCAGGGTAAATTCACCCCTCCACTTT. The rearrangement joins TRBV25-1 to TRBJ1-6; possible D gene TRBD1, 5 bases. V shed 9 bases and J shed 7 bases, with 13 bases lying between them. CDR1 MGHDK and CDR2 SYGVNS come from the germline V gene. The CDR3 length is 13 residues.

The CDR3 DNA reads as TGCGCCAGCAGCTTACGACCGGGACAGGGTACCACCTTAAATGAAAAACTGTTTTTT. Translated, it gives CASSLRPGQGTTLNEKLFF. V gene TRBV5-1 combines with J gene TRBJ1-4, with TRBD1 matching 9 bases. Germline CDR1 is SGHRS and CDR2 is YFSETQ. The V gene end was trimmed by 2 bases and the J gene end by 5 bases; junction bases not matched to a gene: 16. This CDR3 region has 19 residues. The whole variable domain, remainder taken from reference TRBV5-1 and TRBJ1-4, is KAGVTQTPRYLIKTRGQQVTLSCSPISGHRSVSWYQQTPGQGLQFLFEYFSETQRNKGNFPGRFSGRQFSNSRSEMNVSTLELGDSALYLCASSLRPGQGTTLNEKLFFGSGTQLSVL.

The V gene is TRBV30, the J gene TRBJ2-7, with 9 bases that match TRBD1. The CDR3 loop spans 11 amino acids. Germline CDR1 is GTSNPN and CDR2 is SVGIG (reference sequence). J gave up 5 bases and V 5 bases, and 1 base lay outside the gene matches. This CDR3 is CAWGQGHEQYF. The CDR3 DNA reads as TGTGCCTGGGGACAGGGGCACGAGCAGTACTTC.

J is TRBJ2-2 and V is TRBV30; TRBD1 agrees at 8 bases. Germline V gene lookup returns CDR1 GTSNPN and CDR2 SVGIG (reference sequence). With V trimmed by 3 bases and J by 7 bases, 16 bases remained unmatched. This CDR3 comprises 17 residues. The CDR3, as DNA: TGTGCCTGGAGGGCGGGCCTGACAGGGGCCTCCATCGGGGAGCTGTTTTTT. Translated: CAWRAGLTGASIGELFF.

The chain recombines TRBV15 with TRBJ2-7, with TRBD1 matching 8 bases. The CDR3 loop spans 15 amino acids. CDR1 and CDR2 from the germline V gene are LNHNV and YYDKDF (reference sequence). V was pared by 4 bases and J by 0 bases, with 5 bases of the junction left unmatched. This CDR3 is CATSKGQGLSYEQYF. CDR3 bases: TGTGCCACCAGCAAAGGACAGGGCCTCTCCTACGAGCAGTACTTC. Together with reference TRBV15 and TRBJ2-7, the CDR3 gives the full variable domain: DAMVIQNPRYQVTQFGKPVTLSCSQTLNHNVMYWYQQKSSQAPKLLFHYYDKDFNNEADTPDNFQSRRPNTSFCFLDIRSPGLGDTAMYLCATSKGQGLSYEQYFGPGTRLTVT.

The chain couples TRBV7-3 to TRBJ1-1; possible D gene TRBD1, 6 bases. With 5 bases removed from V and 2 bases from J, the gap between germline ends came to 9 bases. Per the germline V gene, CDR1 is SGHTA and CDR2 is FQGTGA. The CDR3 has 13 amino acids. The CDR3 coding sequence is TGTGCCAGCAGCACGACAGGCAACACTGAAGCTTTCTTT. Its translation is CASSTTGNTEAFF.

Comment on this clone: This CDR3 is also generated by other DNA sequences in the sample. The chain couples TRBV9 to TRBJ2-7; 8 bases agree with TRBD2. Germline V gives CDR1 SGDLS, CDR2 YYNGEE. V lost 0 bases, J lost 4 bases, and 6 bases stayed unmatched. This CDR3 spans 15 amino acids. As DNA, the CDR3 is TGTGCCAGCAGCGTAGCCGCGGGAGGCCCTTACGAGCAGTACTTC. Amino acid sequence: CASSVAAGGPYEQYF.